The 29 T cell receptor beta chains in this list originate from one sample, sequenced in a study of blood T cell repertoires in COVID-19. Sequencing was performed with immunoSEQ multiplex PCR; in TCRdb, only in-frame clones are kept and a portion is missing. Of under 250,000 clones listed, about 83% were seen once; the top ten hold roughly 5.5%. Source material: peripheral blood. These TCRs come from a human donor in a cohort sampled during active COVID-19.

This clone was observed a few times. The V and J genes are TRBV24-1 and TRBJ1-2; no reliable D call. This CDR3 has 16 residues. V lost 1 base to trimming and J lost 3 bases, with 14 bases between them. The V gene's germline CDR1 is KGHDR and CDR2 SFDVKD. The CDR3 loop is CATSDLAPAQDYGYTF. CDR3 coding DNA: TGTGCCACCAGTGATTTAGCCCCGGCGCAGGACTATGGCTACACCTTC.

V is TRBV2 and J is TRBJ2-7; TRBD1 matches 8 bases. The CDR3 is 13 amino acids. V was clipped by 8 bases and J by 3 bases; unmatched bases: 6. Per germline, CDR1 SNHLY and CDR2 FYNNEI. Written as DNA, the CDR3 is TGTGCCAGCGACCGGGACAGGTACTACGAGCAGTACTTC. It codes for CASDRDRYYEQYF.

This clone occurred once. The chain combines TRBV11-3 with TRBJ2-1; D is undetermined. V was trimmed by 2 bases and J by 5 bases, leaving 10 bases between them. The CDR3 is 14 residues long. In germline, CDR1 is SGHNT, CDR2 YENEEA. The DNA of the CDR3 is TGTGCCAGCAGCTTAAGAGGAGTAGACAATGAGCAGTTCTTC. Translating gives CASSLRGVDNEQFF.

This clone was seen more than once but under ten times. The chain joins TRBV7-9 to TRBJ2-5, with TRBD1 matching 7 bases. From germline, CDR1 is SEHNR and CDR2 FQNEAQ (reference sequence). The length of the CDR3 is 14 residues. The V and J ends lost 1 base and 3 bases, in that order; junction bases with no gene match: 2. CDR3 region: CASSLVDREETQYF. CDR3 nucleotide sequence: TGTGCCAGCAGCTTAGTAGACAGGGAAGAGACCCAGTACTTC.

The chain uses TRBV12-5 and TRBJ2-5; D ambiguous. Trimming left V 7 bases short and J 5 bases short, with 8 bases between. This CDR3 is 11 amino acids long. Germline V gene sequence: CDR1 LGHNT, CDR2 FRNRAP. For the CDR3, the DNA is TGTGCTAGTGCTCTAGTTGAGACCCAGTACTTC. Protein sequence: CASALVETQYF.

This sequence joins TRBV6-5 and TRBJ2-5, with 12 bases matching TRBD1. Germline V lookup: CDR1 MNHEY, CDR2 SVGAGI. J gave up 4 bases and V 8 bases, and 5 bases lay outside the gene matches. This CDR3 has 14 amino acids. DNA of the CDR3: TGTGCCAGCGGGGGGACAGGGGGCGGAGAGACCCAGTACTTC. Amino acid sequence: CASGGTGGGETQYF.

The gene calls are TRBV11-3 and TRBJ1-1; TRBD1 agrees at 10 bases. This CDR3 is built from 14 residues. V lost 0 bases and J lost 10; bases outside the gene matches: 5. The germline CDR1 and CDR2 sequences are SGHNT and YENEEA. CDR3 protein: CASSLDGTGDVAFF. The CDR3 nucleotides are TGTGCCAGCAGCTTAGATGGGACAGGGGATGTAGCTTTCTTT.

This chain connects TRBV5-4 to TRBJ2-3; D not resolved. Germline assignment: CDR1 SGHNT and CDR2 YYREEE (reference sequence). CDR3 length equals 15 residues. V gave up 0 bases and J gave up 0 bases, with 8 bases separating them. CDR3 in amino acids: CASSLGASSTDTQYF. The CDR3 DNA is TGTGCCAGCAGCTTGGGGGCTTCTAGCACAGATACGCAGTATTTT.

This clone was recorded only once. The V call is TRBV5-8, the J call TRBJ2-7, with TRBD1 matching over 7 bases. Germline assignment: CDR1 SGHTS and CDR2 YDEGEE. The CDR3 loop spans 15 amino acids. Losses at the gene ends were 3 bases for V and 2 bases for J; bases not matched to a gene: 8. The CDR3 region is CASSSHRGAAYEQYF. In DNA, the CDR3 is TGTGCCAGCAGCTCGCACAGGGGCGCAGCCTACGAGCAGTACTTC.

This CDR3 is CASSLRTAAEAFF. CDR3 bases: TGTGCCAGCAGCTTACGGACAGCGGCTGAAGCTTTCTTT. The rearrangement joins TRBV7-9 to TRBJ1-1, with a possible D match to TRBD1 (6 bases). Germline V gene lookup returns CDR1 SEHNR and CDR2 FQNEAQ (reference sequence). The CDR3 is 13 amino acids. The V end was cut by 2 bases, the J end by 6 bases, with 10 bases between.

The chain uses TRBV6-1 and TRBJ2-5, with 8 bases that match TRBD1. V dropped 3 bases and J dropped 10; count of bases not matched to a gene: 16. The CDR3 covers 16 residues. Germline V gene sequence: CDR1 MNHNS, CDR2 SASEGT. CDR3: CASSDSGTGIIIGQYF. In nucleotides, the CDR3 is TGTGCCAGCAGTGATTCCGGGACAGGAATTATAATTGGCCAGTACTTC.

V and J are TRBV28 and TRBJ2-5; 10 nucleotides agree with TRBD1. This CDR3 is built from 16 residues. The V segment lost 6 bases and the J segment 1 base; nucleotides outside the gene matches: 8. Germline loops: CDR1 MDHEN, CDR2 SYDVKM. CDR3 coding DNA: TGTGCCAGCAGCGGGACGGACAGGGGGACCCAAGAGACCCAGTACTTC. It translates to CASSGTDRGTQETQYF.

This chain joins TRBV5-1 and TRBJ2-5; TRBD2 might be the D (6 bases). Germline loops: CDR1 SGHRS, CDR2 YFSETQ. This CDR3 has 14 amino acids. The germline V and J ends were trimmed by 0 bases and 3 bases, with 9 bases remaining between them. The CDR3 sequence is CASSLVPSEETQYF. The CDR3 nucleotides read TGCGCCAGCAGCTTGGTTCCTAGCGAAGAGACCCAGTACTTC.

The chain's CDR3 is CAWSVPGGLNQPQHF. For the CDR3, the DNA is TGTGCCTGGAGTGTACCGGGGGGGCTCAATCAGCCCCAGCATTTT. The chain employs TRBV30 and TRBJ1-5, with a weak D call TRBD1 (6 bases). Per germline, CDR1 GTSNPN and CDR2 SVGIG (reference sequence). CDR3 length: 15 residues. Deletions cut 0 bases from V and 3 bases from J, with 12 bases between.

The V gene is TRBV19, the J gene TRBJ1-5; D unresolved. This CDR3 contains 15 residues. Deletions cut 4 bases from V and 0 bases from J, with 10 bases between. Germline CDR1 reads LNHDA; CDR2 reads SQIVND (reference sequence). CDR3 sequence (DNA): TGTGCCAGTAGTACTACAGATTATAGCAATCAGCCCCAGCATTTT. This sequence encodes CASSTTDYSNQPQHF.

The sample holds one count of this clone. This sequence joins TRBV11-2 and TRBJ1-1, with D possibly being TRBD1 (6 bases). The germline V and J ends were trimmed by 1 base and 1 base, with 10 bases remaining between them. The CDR3 runs 15 residues. The germline V gene encodes CDR1 SGHAT and CDR2 FQNNGV. CDR3 residues: CASSLATGQNTEAFF. For the CDR3, the DNA is TGTGCCAGCAGCTTAGCAACAGGGCAGAACACTGAAGCTTTCTTT.

The chain is built from TRBV7-6 and TRBJ2-7; D is unclear. The germline gives CDR1 SGHVS, CDR2 FNYEAQ. Deletions cut 5 bases from V and 7 bases from J, with 12 bases between. The CDR3 contains 12 residues. The CDR3 DNA reads as TGTGCCAGCAGCCAAGCAGGTCGGGAGCAGTACTTC. This translates into CASSQAGREQYF.

The chain joins TRBV11-2 to TRBJ1-1, with unresolved D. The V gene's germline CDR1 is SGHAT and CDR2 FQNNGV. V shed 6 bases and J shed 5 bases, with 13 bases lying between them. CDR3 size: 13 residues. CDR3 in amino acids: CASSPPGWTEAFF. CDR3 DNA: TGTGCCAGCAGTCCACCGGGATGGACTGAAGCTTTCTTT.

V is TRBV5-1 and J is TRBJ1-2, with 7 bases fitting TRBD1. This CDR3 has 14 residues. The germline V gene has CDR1 SGHRS and CDR2 YFSETQ. J was trimmed by 7 bases and V by 0 bases; bases with no gene match: 6. Written as DNA, the CDR3 is TGCGCCAGCAGCTTGGGTACAGGGGAAACTGGCTACACCTTC. It specifies CASSLGTGETGYTF.

The chain uses TRBV9 and TRBJ2-3; TRBD1 matches 9 bases. The V gene's germline CDR1 is SGDLS and CDR2 YYNGEE. This CDR3 is built from 17 residues. V gave up 1 base and J gave up 0 bases; unmatched junction bases: 6. The CDR3 DNA follows: TGTGCCAGCAGCGTAACACTGGGACAGGGAAGCACAGATACGCAGTATTTT. Its protein product is CASSVTLGQGSTDTQYF.

The chain links TRBV7-2 to TRBJ2-7; 8 bases fit TRBD1. CDR1 and CDR2 (germline): SGHTA, FQGNSA. The CDR3 is 15 amino acids. V lost 5 bases, J lost 7 bases, and 13 bases stayed unmatched. This CDR3 is CASSAIRDRPAEQYF. CDR3 bases: TGTGCCAGCAGCGCCATCCGGGACAGGCCCGCGGAGCAGTACTTC.

V gene TRBV5-1 combines with J gene TRBJ1-5; D gene uncertain. CDR1 and CDR2 from the germline V gene are SGHRS and YFSETQ. The CDR3 spans 13 residues. V was shortened by 0 bases and J by 5 bases, with 6 bases between the two germline ends. The CDR3 coding sequence is TGCGCCAGCAGCTTGGGAGGTTATCAGCCCCAGCATTTT. It encodes CASSLGGYQPQHF.

This CDR3 is CASSHWGEGQFF. The CDR3, as DNA: TGTGCCAGCAGTCATTGGGGGGAGGGGCAGTTCTTC. J is TRBJ2-1 and V is TRBV27, with 7 bases matching TRBD2. Losses at the gene ends were 5 bases for V and 12 bases for J; bases not matched to a gene: 7. Per the germline V gene, CDR1 is MNHEY and CDR2 is SMNVEV (reference sequence). This CDR3 is 12 amino acids long.

The chain combines TRBV11-2 with TRBJ2-2, with 11 positions matching TRBD1. Germline trimming cut 5 bases from V and 7 bases from J; bases unmatched to any gene: 9. Per the germline V gene, CDR1 is SGHAT and CDR2 is FQNNGV. The CDR3 length is 16 residues. CDR3 in DNA: TGTGCCAGCAGCCCCGGACAGGGGGCCCCTAGCGGGGAGCTGTTTTTT. Its protein is CASSPGQGAPSGELFF. The variable domain in full, with the rest retrieved from reference TRBV11-2 and TRBJ2-2, is EAGVAQSPRYKIIEKRQSVAFWCNPISGHATLYWYQQILGQGPKLLIQFQNNGVVDDSQLPKDRFSAERLKGVDSTLKIQPAKLEDSAVYLCASSPGQGAPSGELFFGEGSRLTVL.

CDR3 sequence reads: CASSLAGLSYEQYF. CDR3 DNA: TGCGCCAGCAGCTTGGCAGGCCTCTCCTACGAGCAGTACTTC. The chain joins TRBV5-1 to TRBJ2-7; D unclear. Between the trimmed V and J ends, which lost 0 bases and 0 bases, there was a span of 7 bases. This CDR3 has 14 amino acids. Germline CDR1 reads SGHRS; CDR2 reads YFSETQ.

The chain is built from TRBV6-5 and TRBJ1-6, with TRBD1 matching 10 bases. This CDR3 has 16 residues. CDR1 is MNHEY, CDR2 SVGAGI, per germline. V lost 4 bases and J lost 10; bases outside the gene matches: 10. This chain's CDR3 is CASSSSGTGERSPLHF. CDR3 in DNA: TGTGCCAGCAGTTCCTCCGGGACAGGGGAAAGGTCACCCCTCCACTTT.

V usage is TRBV3-1 (or the pseudogene TRBV3-2) and J usage is TRBJ1-3; D ambiguous. Germline V gene data show CDR1 as LGHDT and CDR2 as YNNKEL (reference sequence). V lost 3 bases and J lost 1, with 10 bases in between. The CDR3 covers 15 residues. Here the CDR3 reads CASSHASGSGNTIYF. CDR3 bases: TGTGCCAGCAGCCACGCGTCAGGTTCTGGAAACACCATATATTTT.

Only a few counts were recorded for this clone. This rearrangement joins TRBV2 to TRBJ1-5, with D possibly matching TRBD1 (5 bases). The CDR3 has 15 amino acids. V was cut by 4 bases and J by 2 bases, with 12 bases left in between. In germline, CDR1 is SNHLY, CDR2 FYNNEI. The CDR3 is CASSAQGQRNQPQHF. CDR3 DNA sequence: TGTGCCAGCAGTGCGCAGGGTCAACGCAATCAGCCCCAGCATTTT.

The rearrangement uses TRBV27 and TRBJ2-5; TRBD1 matches 8 bases. Germline values: CDR1 MNHEY, CDR2 SMNVEV (reference sequence). The junction had 14 bases not matched to a gene; V was cut back by 6 bases and J by 5 bases. There are 16 residues in the CDR3. Here the CDR3 reads CASSSSPRGLGETQYF. DNA for the CDR3: TGTGCCAGCAGCTCCTCGCCCAGGGGGCTGGGGGAGACCCAGTACTTC.